The sequence of this TCR beta chain was determined in a study of CXCR3-negative and CXCR3-positive naive CD8 T cells (dated by TCRdb to 2018 to 2020). Some background on the complete study: In total, some 130 million TRB reads were obtained, corresponding to roughly 1.5 +/- 0.3 million reads per library. For the TRBV-TRBJ cluster analysis, the naive subsets came from a handful of donors, while the memory cells came from 3 donors. Data from about 10 donors, pooled across two independent experiments, went into the diversity and physicochemical repertoire analyses. Points the paper makes about the study in general: TRB CDR3s from CXCR3-positive naive cells showed higher hydrophobicity (lower Kidera factor 4), lower energy, and higher strength and volume indices than CXCR3-negative naive cells. Within the same donor, TRBV-TRBJ usage looked similar between naive CXCR3-negative and CXCR3-positive cells, but memory cells had distinct patterns. Surface CD5, linked to self-reactivity in mice, was comparable between naive subsets; TCR interaction strength was therefore also inferred from TRB CDR3 physicochemical properties. Repertoire diversity was comparably high in both naive subsets but much lower in memory CD8+ T cells. Freshly isolated PBMCs were used for most assays because CXCR3 expression went down partially after cryopreservation.

Sequencing used a NextSeq 550. The Human TCR Profiling Kit (MiLaboratory) was used to make UMI-labeled 5' RACE TRB cDNA libraries. cDNA synthesis used the entire amount of extracted RNA, and PCR amplification then used the entire amount of cDNA produced. Libraries were prepared in parallel with an identical number of PCR cycles. Per the original workflow: About 53,000 +/- 9,400 unique UMI-labeled TRB cDNA molecules per library were extracted with MIGEC and MiXCR, with at least two reads per UMI required. Each library averaged roughly 40,000 +/- 10,000 functional in-frame TRB CDR3 nucleotide clonotypes without stop codons. After each sample was downsampled to 5000 UMI-labeled TRB molecules, VDJtools was used to calculate diversity metrics such as normalized Shannon-Wiener and Chao1. VDJtools was used to calculate clonotype-size-weighted physicochemical properties of the central five CDR3 residues, namely interaction energy, strength, volume and Kidera factor 4. Following TCRdb reprocessing, every CDR3 protein sequence forms one entry, and DNA is not provided. The V and J calls follow TCRdb's processing rather than the paper's. This specimen's table enumerates 70,000 to 95,000 distinct CDR3 sequences. The ten top clones hold around 1.5% of the sample.

Of note for this clonotype: Its antigen is unknown.

Each CD8+ T cell subset was flow-sorted in triplicate, and 300,000 or so cells per subset were placed directly into RLT lysis buffer. To keep memory contaminants out, a stringent definition of naive CD8+ T cells was applied: CD45RO-CCR7+CD27+CD95-. Peripheral blood mononuclear cells were isolated from buffy coats by standard density gradient centrifugation. Naive CXCR3-negative and CXCR3-positive CD8+ T cells were flow-sorted on a FACSAria III. An RNeasy Mini Kit was used to extract total RNA from the sorted cells. The sequenced sample consisted of naive CXCR3- CD8+ T cells from blood. The cell subset or site label here, explained by the study, means: CD45RO-CCR7+CD27+CD95- naive CD8+ T cells lacking CXCR3 (TNR3-). The TCR sequence derives from a human donor in good health. Some clones in this sample may be carry-over from other donors' samples.

This receptor carries the CDR3 CASSPELGGEQYF. This receptor chain uses TRBV28 and TRBJ2-7; TCRdb returns TRBD2, unconfirmable since there is no DNA. CDR1 and CDR2, per the germline V gene, are MDHEN and SYDVKM. Taken from cysteine to phenylalanine, the CDR3 has 13 residues. No DNA sequence is on record. Reference TRBV28 and TRBJ2-7 proteins supply the regions before and after the CDR3; the full variable domain is: DVKVTQSSRYLVKRTGEKVFLECVQDMDHENMFWYRQDPGLGLRLIYFSYDVKMKEKGDIPEGYSVSREKKERFSLILESASTNQTSMYLCASSPELGGEQYFGPGTRLTVT.